These 15 T cell receptor beta chains were all obtained from the same sample, sequenced in a study of shared clonotypes between healthy human individuals. Naive CD8 populations comprised CD45RO-negative cells positively selected for CCR7, excluding terminally differentiated effector memory CD45RA+ cells. Sequencing was performed with immunoSEQ multiplex PCR; in TCRdb, only in-frame clones are kept and a portion is missing. The sample yields roughly 2 million clones, about 95% seen once. The sample consisted of naive CD8+ T cells sorted from blood. These receptors all stem from a man aged 18 to 29 in good health.

The genes are TRBV4-1 and TRBJ1-2, with D possibly TRBD1 on 5 matching bases. Germline CDR1 MGHRA, CDR2 YSYEKL. The V end was cut by 1 base, the J end by 2 bases, with 11 bases between. There are 15 residues in the CDR3. The CDR3 coding sequence is TGCGCCAGCAGCCAAGTTTCAGGGATGAACTATGGCTACACCTTC. It yields the protein CASSQVSGMNYGYTF.

The chain uses TRBV13 and TRBJ2-7, with 7 bases aligning to TRBD2. V was clipped by 5 bases and J by 2 bases; unmatched bases: 3. The germline CDR1 and CDR2 sequences are PRHDT and FYEKMQ (reference sequence). This CDR3 is built from 13 residues. The chain's CDR3 is CASSHRGAYEQYF. The CDR3 DNA reads TGTGCCAGCAGCCACCGGGGGGCCTACGAGCAGTACTTC.

The J gene is TRBJ2-3, the V gene TRBV6-6, with a possible D match to TRBD2 (6 bases). Germline CDR1 and CDR2: MNHNY and SVGAGI (reference sequence). With 6 bases removed from V and 8 bases from J, the gap between germline ends came to 12 bases. The CDR3 length is 12 residues. This chain's CDR3 is CASSQTSGTQYF. CDR3 coding DNA: TGTGCCAGCAGCCAGACTAGTGGTACGCAGTATTTT.

The rearrangement links TRBV14 to TRBJ2-7, with a possible D match to TRBD1 (6 bases). V lost 0 bases and J lost 3, with 12 bases in between. The CDR3 contains 15 residues. Germline V CDR1 and CDR2: SGHDN, FVKESK. The CDR3 region has the DNA TGTGCCAGCAGCCAAGATTACCGACAGGTCTACGAGCAGTACTTC. This sequence encodes CASSQDYRQVYEQYF.

The rearrangement joins TRBV2 to TRBJ2-3; D call uncertain. Looked up from germline, CDR1 is SNHLY and CDR2 is FYNNEI. CDR3 size: 15 residues. V was shortened by 5 bases and J by 3 bases, with 15 bases between the two germline ends. CDR3 region: CASSPAELLTDTQYF. The CDR3 nucleotides are TGTGCCAGCAGTCCAGCTGAATTGTTAACAGATACGCAGTATTTT.

The CDR3 spells CASSQDQREKLFF. The CDR3 DNA reads as TGCGCCAGCAGCCAAGATCAGCGGGAAAAACTGTTTTTT. The chain has TRBV4-1 and TRBJ1-4; D not resolved. Germline assignment: CDR1 MGHRA and CDR2 YSYEKL. Trimming removed 0 bases from V and 8 bases from J, with 7 bases in between. The CDR3 contains 13 residues.

This chain links TRBV27 with TRBJ2-3; possible D gene TRBD1, 7 bases. Trimming shortened V by 5 bases and J by 3 bases, and 12 bases separated the two germline ends. CDR1 and CDR2 from the germline V gene are MNHEY and SMNVEV (reference sequence). This CDR3 region has 14 residues. CDR3 in amino acids: CASSGGTVTDTQYF. CDR3 bases: TGTGCCAGCAGTGGCGGGACAGTGACAGATACGCAGTATTTT.

The chain's CDR3 is CASSRWTGELFF. The CDR3, as DNA: TGTGCCAGCTCCCGGTGGACCGGGGAGCTGTTTTTT. The chain joins TRBV19 to TRBJ2-2; no reliable D call. The germline CDR1 and CDR2 sequences are LNHDA and SQIVND (reference sequence). The V and J ends lost 9 bases and 5 bases respectively, with 10 bases between them. This CDR3 is built from 12 residues.

A single count supports this clone. The V call is TRBV7-9, the J call TRBJ2-3; D not certain. Germline V gene sequence: CDR1 SEHNR, CDR2 FQNEAQ (reference sequence). The CDR3 has 15 amino acids. Trimming took 6 bases from V and 0 from J, leaving 13 bases between them. In DNA, the CDR3 is TGTGCCAGCAGATTTCCAGGCATTAGCACAGATACGCAGTATTTT. Translating gives CASRFPGISTDTQYF.

This chain connects TRBV5-6 to TRBJ2-7; D is possibly TRBD1 or TRBD2 (5 bases each). Germline CDR1 is SGHDT and CDR2 is YYEEEE. The CDR3 contains 12 residues. V shed 5 bases and J shed 5 bases, with 11 bases lying between them. The CDR3 sequence: CASSLTADEQYF. Here the CDR3 DNA reads TGTGCCAGCAGTCTGACAGCGGACGAGCAGTACTTC. The variable domain in full, completed from reference TRBV5-6 and TRBJ2-7, reads DAGVTQSPTHLIKTRGQQVTLRCSPKSGHDTVSWYQQALGQGPQFIFQYYEEEERQRGNFPDRFSGHQFPNYSSELNVNALLLGDSALYLCASSLTADEQYFGPGTRLTVT.

The V call is TRBV20-1, the J call TRBJ2-1; D remains unclear. Germline assignment: CDR1 DFQATT and CDR2 SNEGSKA (reference sequence). The CDR3 is 11 residues long. Trimming removed 4 bases from V and 8 bases from J, with 9 bases in between. The CDR3 bases are TGCAGTGCTAAAAGCGTGGATGAGCAGTTCTTC. It is translated as CSAKSVDEQFF.

This chain connects TRBV4-3 to TRBJ2-7; TRBD2 agrees at 9 bases. After removal of 1 base from V and 3 bases from J, the junction contained 7 bases not matched to a gene. Germline CDR1 is LGHNA and CDR2 is YSLEER. This CDR3 is built from 16 residues. The CDR3 is CASSQVFPAGGYEQYF. DNA for the CDR3: TGCGCCAGCAGCCAAGTTTTCCCAGCGGGAGGCTACGAGCAGTACTTC.

The chain uses TRBV7-9 and TRBJ1-3, with D possibly matching TRBD1 (5 bases). The length of the CDR3 is 16 residues. Germline CDR1 reads SEHNR; CDR2 reads FQNEAQ (reference sequence). The V and J ends lost 4 bases and 0 bases respectively, with 13 bases between them. The CDR3 DNA reads TGTGCCAGCAGCTCCGAACCTGACAGCTCTGGAAACACCATATATTTT. The encoded protein is CASSSEPDSSGNTIYF.

The chain combines TRBV27 with TRBJ2-1; possible D gene TRBD1, 5 bases. V lost 3 bases and J lost 11, with 11 bases in between. This CDR3 comprises 12 residues. Germline CDR1 MNHEY, CDR2 SMNVEV (reference sequence). CDR3: CASSFGSGQQFF. The CDR3 coding sequence is TGTGCCAGCAGTTTCGGCTCAGGGCAGCAGTTCTTC.

Regarding this clone: Mismatch with germline at one junction end may stem from a read error. This sequence joins TRBV30 and TRBJ1-2, with a possible D match to TRBD1 (6 bases). Germline V gene data show CDR1 as GTSNPN and CDR2 as SVGIG (reference sequence). This CDR3 region has 11 residues. The CDR3 is CALGGNYDYTF. The CDR3 DNA reads TGTGCCTTAGGGGGGAACTATGACTACACCTTC.